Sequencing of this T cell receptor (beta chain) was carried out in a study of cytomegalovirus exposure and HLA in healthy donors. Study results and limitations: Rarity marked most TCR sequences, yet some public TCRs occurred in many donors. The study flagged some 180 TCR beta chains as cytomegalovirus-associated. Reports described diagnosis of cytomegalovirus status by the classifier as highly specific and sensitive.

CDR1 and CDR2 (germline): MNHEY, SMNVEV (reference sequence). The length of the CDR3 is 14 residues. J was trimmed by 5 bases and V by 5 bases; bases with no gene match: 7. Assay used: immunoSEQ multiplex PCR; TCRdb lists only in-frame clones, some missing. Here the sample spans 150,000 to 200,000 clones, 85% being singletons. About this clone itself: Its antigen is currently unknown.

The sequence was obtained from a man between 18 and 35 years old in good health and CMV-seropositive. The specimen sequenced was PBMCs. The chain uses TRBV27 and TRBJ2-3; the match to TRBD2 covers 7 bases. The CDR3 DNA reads TGTGCCAGCAGTCTCAAGCGGGAAGTAGATACGCAGTATTTT. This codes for CASSLKREVDTQYF.